Below, 10 T cell receptor beta chains from the same sample are listed, as sequenced in a study of CD8 T cells in Susac syndrome. RNA was extracted with the RNeasy kit, and a quantity of roughly 0.45 to 1 ug was reverse transcribed using random hexamers. From the immunoSEQ multiplex PCR reads, TCRdb called clonotypes with MiXCR, one entry per CDR3 protein. The sample carries about 160,000 distinct CDR3 sequences, approximately 93% recorded once. The source material was CD4+ T cells from PBMCs. The origin of the receptors is a human donor with multiple sclerosis.

V and J are TRBV10-3 and TRBJ1-5, with 7 bases fitting TRBD1. The J segment lost 8 bases and the V segment lost 6 bases, leaving 13 bases of the junction unmatched. Per germline, CDR1 ENHRY and CDR2 SYGVKD. The CDR3 has 15 residues. CDR3 sequence (DNA): TGTGCCATCAGCGCCCGTACAGGGGAATACGAGCCCCAGCATTTT. Translating gives CAISARTGEYEPQHF.

The CDR3 loop is CASSPRYVGVEQFF. CDR3 nucleotide sequence: TGCGCCAGCAGCCCTCGGTACGTGGGAGTCGAGCAGTTCTTC. This chain links TRBV4-1 with TRBJ2-1; tentative D call: TRBD2 (5 bases). This CDR3 is built from 14 residues. Trimming took off 4 bases at V and 10 bases at J, with 17 bases between the two ends. Per germline, CDR1 MGHRA and CDR2 YSYEKL.

The gene calls are TRBV7-9 and TRBJ2-3; either TRBD1 or TRBD2 may supply D (5 bases each). CDR1 is SEHNR and CDR2 is FQNEAQ in the germline V gene (reference sequence). This CDR3 spans 13 amino acids. Trimming took 8 bases from V and 8 from J, leaving 17 bases between them. In DNA form, the CDR3 reads TGTGCCAGCGGTCCCGCCGGGGCGGGTACGCAGTATTTT. Its translation is CASGPAGAGTQYF. Using reference TRBV7-9 and TRBJ2-3 for the parts outside the CDR3, the full variable domain is DTGVSQNPRHKITKRGQNVTFRCDPISEHNRLYWYRQTLGQGPEFLTYFQNEAQLEKSRLLSDRFSAERPKGSFSTLEIQRTEQGDSAMYLCASGPAGAGTQYFGPGTRLTVL.

V is TRBV24-1 and J is TRBJ2-7, with 8 bases matching TRBD1. Trimming cost V 2 bases and J 3 bases; bases outside gene matches: 2. The CDR3 runs to 14 residues. The germline V gene encodes CDR1 KGHDR and CDR2 SFDVKD. DNA for the CDR3: TGTGCCACCAGTGATTCCGACAGGGGCTACGAGCAGTACTTC. Amino acid sequence: CATSDSDRGYEQYF.

A single count supports this clonotype. The chain links TRBV20-1 to TRBJ1-4; TRBD1 matches at 7 bases. Germline lookup yields CDR1 DFQATT and CDR2 SNEGSKA (reference sequence). V trimming: 4 bases; J trimming: 0 bases; junction bases outside the gene matches: 5. The CDR3 sequence is 15 residues long. The CDR3 spells CSAKGALPTNEKLFF. The CDR3, as DNA: TGCAGTGCTAAGGGGGCCCTCCCAACTAATGAAAAACTGTTTTTT.

The chain has TRBV6-5 and TRBJ1-2; D is undetermined. Trimming left V 7 bases short and J 3 bases short, with 15 bases between. CDR1 and CDR2 from the germline V gene are MNHEY and SVGAGI. The CDR3 is 14 amino acids. This CDR3 reads CASTPGGTHYGYTF. The CDR3 coding sequence is TGTGCCAGCACCCCGGGCGGTACCCACTATGGCTACACCTTC.

This chain connects TRBV20-1 to TRBJ2-5; possibly TRBD1 for D (6 bases). Per the germline V gene, CDR1 is DFQATT and CDR2 is SNEGSKA (reference sequence). This CDR3 is built from 15 residues. V lost 3 bases and J 2 bases, leaving 16 bases between the germline ends. The CDR3 protein is CSASPHRVEQETQYF. The CDR3 bases are TGCAGTGCTAGCCCGCACAGGGTAGAGCAAGAGACCCAGTACTTC.

V usage is TRBV5-6 and J usage is TRBJ2-7, with D tentatively TRBD1 or TRBD2 (6 bases each). Trimming took off 5 bases at V and 3 bases at J, with 15 bases between the two ends. The CDR3 runs to 14 residues. Germline V gives CDR1 SGHDT, CDR2 YYEEEE. This CDR3 is CASRTPGAHYEQYF. The CDR3 DNA reads TGTGCCAGCAGGACTCCGGGGGCCCACTACGAGCAGTACTTC. Using reference TRBV5-6 and TRBJ2-7 for the parts outside the CDR3, the full variable domain is DAGVTQSPTHLIKTRGQQVTLRCSPKSGHDTVSWYQQALGQGPQFIFQYYEEEERQRGNFPDRFSGHQFPNYSSELNVNALLLGDSALYLCASRTPGAHYEQYFGPGTRLTVT.

This clonotype has a single count. The chain uses TRBV20-1 and TRBJ1-1; a weak D match, TRBD1 (6 bases). CDR3 length: 15 residues. CDR1 is DFQATT, CDR2 SNEGSKA, per germline (reference sequence). The V and J ends lost 0 bases and 6 bases respectively, with 17 bases between them. The DNA of the CDR3 is TGCAGTGCTAGAGATGCGCGACAGGTAGATTCTGAAGCTTTCTTT. Its translation is CSARDARQVDSEAFF.

The chain recombines TRBV20-1 with TRBJ1-1, with 7 bases matching TRBD1. Germline CDR1 is DFQATT and CDR2 is SNEGSKA (reference sequence). Trimming removed 5 bases from V and 2 bases from J; junction bases left unmatched: 11. The CDR3 sequence is 15 residues long. The CDR3 region has the DNA TGCAGTGCTGAGGGGGCCCCGCAAACCAACACTGAAGCTTTCTTT. Translating gives CSAEGAPQTNTEAFF.